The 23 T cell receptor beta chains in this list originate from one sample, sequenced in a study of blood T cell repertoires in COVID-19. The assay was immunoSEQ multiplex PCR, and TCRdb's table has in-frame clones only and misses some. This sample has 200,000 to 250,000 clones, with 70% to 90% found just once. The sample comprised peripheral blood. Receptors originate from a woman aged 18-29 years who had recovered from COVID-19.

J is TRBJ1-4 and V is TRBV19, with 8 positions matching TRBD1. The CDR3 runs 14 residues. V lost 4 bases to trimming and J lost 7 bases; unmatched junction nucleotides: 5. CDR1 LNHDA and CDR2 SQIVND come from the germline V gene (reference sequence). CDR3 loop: CASSTLDRAEKLFF. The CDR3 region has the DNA TGTGCCAGTAGTACCTTGGACAGGGCTGAAAAACTGTTTTTT.

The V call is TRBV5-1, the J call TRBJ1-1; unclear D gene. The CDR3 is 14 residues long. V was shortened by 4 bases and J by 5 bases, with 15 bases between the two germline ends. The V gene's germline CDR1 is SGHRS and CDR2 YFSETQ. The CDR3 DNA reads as TGCGCCAGCAGCCCCCGGGGTGAGAAAACTGAAGCTTTCTTT. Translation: CASSPRGEKTEAFF.

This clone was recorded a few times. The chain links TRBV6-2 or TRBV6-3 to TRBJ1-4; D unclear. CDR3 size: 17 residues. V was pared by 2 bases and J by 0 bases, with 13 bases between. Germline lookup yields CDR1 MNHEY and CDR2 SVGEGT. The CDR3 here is CASSYAQDTATNEKLFF. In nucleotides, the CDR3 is TGTGCCAGCAGTTACGCCCAAGACACGGCAACTAATGAAAAACTGTTTTTT.

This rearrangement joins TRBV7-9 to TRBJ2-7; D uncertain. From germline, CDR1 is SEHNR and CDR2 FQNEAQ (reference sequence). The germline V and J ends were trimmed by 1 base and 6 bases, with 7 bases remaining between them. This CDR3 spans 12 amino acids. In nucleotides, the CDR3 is TGTGCCAGCAGCTTAGGACCAGGCGAGCAGTACTTC. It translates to CASSLGPGEQYF. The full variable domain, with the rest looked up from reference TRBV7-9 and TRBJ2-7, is DTGVSQNPRHKITKRGQNVTFRCDPISEHNRLYWYRQTLGQGPEFLTYFQNEAQLEKSRLLSDRFSAERPKGSFSTLEIQRTEQGDSAMYLCASSLGPGEQYFGPGTRLTVT.

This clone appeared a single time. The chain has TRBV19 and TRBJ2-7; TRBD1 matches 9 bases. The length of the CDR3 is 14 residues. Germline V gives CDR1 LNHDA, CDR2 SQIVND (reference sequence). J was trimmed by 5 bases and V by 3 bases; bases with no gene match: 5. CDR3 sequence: CASSIGQGLDEQYF. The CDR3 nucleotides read TGTGCCAGTAGTATTGGACAGGGGTTGGACGAGCAGTACTTC.

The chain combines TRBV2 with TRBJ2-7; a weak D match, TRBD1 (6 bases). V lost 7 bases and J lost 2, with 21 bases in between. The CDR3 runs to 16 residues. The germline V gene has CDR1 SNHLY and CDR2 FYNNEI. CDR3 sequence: CASKRARAGVTYEQYF. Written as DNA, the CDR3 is TGTGCCAGCAAACGGGCTAGGGCAGGGGTGACCTACGAGCAGTACTTC.

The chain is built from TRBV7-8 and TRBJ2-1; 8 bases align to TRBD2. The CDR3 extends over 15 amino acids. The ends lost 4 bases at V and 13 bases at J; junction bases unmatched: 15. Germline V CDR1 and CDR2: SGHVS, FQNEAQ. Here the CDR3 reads CASSSEGLAGPSQFF. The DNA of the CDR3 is TGTGCCAGCAGCTCCGAAGGTCTAGCGGGTCCGTCACAGTTCTTC.

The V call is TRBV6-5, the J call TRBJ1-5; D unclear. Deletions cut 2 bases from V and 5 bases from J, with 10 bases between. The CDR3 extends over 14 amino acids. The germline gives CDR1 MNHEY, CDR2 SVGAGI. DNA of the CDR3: TGTGCCAGCAGTTACGTGGGCACACATCAGCCCCAGCATTTT. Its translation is CASSYVGTHQPQHF.

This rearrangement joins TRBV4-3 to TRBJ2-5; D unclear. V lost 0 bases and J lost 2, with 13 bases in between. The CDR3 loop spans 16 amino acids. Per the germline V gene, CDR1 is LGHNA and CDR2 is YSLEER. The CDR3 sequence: CASSQERRGIQETQYF. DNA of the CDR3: TGCGCCAGCAGCCAAGAGAGGCGCGGAATACAAGAGACCCAGTACTTC.

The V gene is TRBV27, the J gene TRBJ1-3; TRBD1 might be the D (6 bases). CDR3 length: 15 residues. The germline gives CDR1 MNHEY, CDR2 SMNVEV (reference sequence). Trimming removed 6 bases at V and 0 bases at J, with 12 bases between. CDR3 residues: CASRRGGNSGNTIYF. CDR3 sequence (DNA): TGTGCCAGCAGGAGGGGGGGGAACTCTGGAAACACCATATATTTT.

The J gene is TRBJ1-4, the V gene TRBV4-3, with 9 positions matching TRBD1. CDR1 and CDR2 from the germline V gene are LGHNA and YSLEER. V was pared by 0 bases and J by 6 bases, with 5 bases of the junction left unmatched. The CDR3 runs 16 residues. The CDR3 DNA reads TGCGCCAGCAGCCAAGATCGTGGACAGGGGTATGAAAAACTGTTTTTT. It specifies CASSQDRGQGYEKLFF.

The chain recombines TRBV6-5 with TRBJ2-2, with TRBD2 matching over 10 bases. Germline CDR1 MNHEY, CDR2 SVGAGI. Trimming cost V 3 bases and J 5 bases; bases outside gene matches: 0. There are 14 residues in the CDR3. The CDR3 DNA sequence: TGTGCCAGCAGTTATAGCGGGAGGACCGGGGAGCTGTTTTTT. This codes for CASSYSGRTGELFF.

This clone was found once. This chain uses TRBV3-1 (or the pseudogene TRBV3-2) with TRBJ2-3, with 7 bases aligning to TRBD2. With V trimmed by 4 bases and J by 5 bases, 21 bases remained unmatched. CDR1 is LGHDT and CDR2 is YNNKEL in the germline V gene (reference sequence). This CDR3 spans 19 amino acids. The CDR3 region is CASSLAQTSLLEGIDTQYF. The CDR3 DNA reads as TGTGCCAGCAGCCTAGCCCAGACTAGCCTCTTGGAGGGTATAGATACGCAGTATTTT.

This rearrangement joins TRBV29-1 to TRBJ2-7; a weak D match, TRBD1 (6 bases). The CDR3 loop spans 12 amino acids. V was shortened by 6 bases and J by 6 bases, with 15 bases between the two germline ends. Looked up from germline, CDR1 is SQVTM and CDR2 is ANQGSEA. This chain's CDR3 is CSVRDTLREQYF. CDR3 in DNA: TGCAGCGTGAGGGACACCCTCCGCGAGCAGTACTTC.

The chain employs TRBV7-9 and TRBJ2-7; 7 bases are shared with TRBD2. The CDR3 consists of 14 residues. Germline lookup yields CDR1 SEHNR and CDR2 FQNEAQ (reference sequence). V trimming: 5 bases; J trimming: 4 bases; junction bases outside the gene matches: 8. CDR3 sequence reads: CASSPWTRDYEQYF. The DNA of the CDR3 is TGTGCCAGCAGCCCCTGGACTAGAGATTACGAGCAGTACTTC. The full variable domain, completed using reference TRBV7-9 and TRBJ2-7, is DTGVSQNPRHKITKRGQNVTFRCDPISEHNRLYWYRQTLGQGPEFLTYFQNEAQLEKSRLLSDRFSAERPKGSFSTLEIQRTEQGDSAMYLCASSPWTRDYEQYFGPGTRLTVT.

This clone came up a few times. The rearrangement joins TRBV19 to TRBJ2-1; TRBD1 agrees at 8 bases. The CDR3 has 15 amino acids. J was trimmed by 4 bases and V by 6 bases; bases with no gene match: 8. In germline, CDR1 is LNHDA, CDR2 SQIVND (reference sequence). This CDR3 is CASRRGTGFYNEQFF. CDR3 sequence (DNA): TGTGCCAGTAGACGGGGGACAGGTTTTTACAATGAGCAGTTCTTC.

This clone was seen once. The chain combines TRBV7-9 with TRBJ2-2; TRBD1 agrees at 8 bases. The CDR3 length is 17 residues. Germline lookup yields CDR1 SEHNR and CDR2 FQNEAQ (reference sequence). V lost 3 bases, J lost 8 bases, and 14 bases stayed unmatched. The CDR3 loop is CASSFGQGGIFGGELFF. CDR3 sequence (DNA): TGTGCCAGCAGCTTCGGACAGGGTGGAATTTTTGGAGGGGAGCTGTTTTTT. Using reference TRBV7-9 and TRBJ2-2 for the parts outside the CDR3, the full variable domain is DTGVSQNPRHKITKRGQNVTFRCDPISEHNRLYWYRQTLGQGPEFLTYFQNEAQLEKSRLLSDRFSAERPKGSFSTLEIQRTEQGDSAMYLCASSFGQGGIFGGELFFGEGSRLTVL.

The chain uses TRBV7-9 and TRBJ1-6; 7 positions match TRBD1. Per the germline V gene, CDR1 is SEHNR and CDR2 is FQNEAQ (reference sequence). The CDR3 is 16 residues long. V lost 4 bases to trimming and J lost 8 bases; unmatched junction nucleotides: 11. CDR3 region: CASSSGGGRRDSPLHF. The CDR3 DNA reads TGTGCCAGCAGCTCCGGAGGGGGCAGGAGGGATTCACCCCTCCACTTT.

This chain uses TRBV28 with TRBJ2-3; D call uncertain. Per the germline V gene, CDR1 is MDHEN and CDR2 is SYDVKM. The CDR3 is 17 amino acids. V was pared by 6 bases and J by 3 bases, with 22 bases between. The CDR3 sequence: CASRLTPGPRSTDTQYF. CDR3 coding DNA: TGTGCCAGCAGGCTAACCCCAGGTCCCCGGTCGACAGATACGCAGTATTTT.

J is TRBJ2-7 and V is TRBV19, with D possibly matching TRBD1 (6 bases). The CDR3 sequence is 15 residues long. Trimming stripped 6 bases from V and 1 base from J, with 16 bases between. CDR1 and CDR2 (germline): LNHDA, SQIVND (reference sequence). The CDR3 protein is CASSPDRTRSYEQYF. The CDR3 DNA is TGTGCCAGTAGCCCTGACAGGACTCGATCCTACGAGCAGTACTTC.

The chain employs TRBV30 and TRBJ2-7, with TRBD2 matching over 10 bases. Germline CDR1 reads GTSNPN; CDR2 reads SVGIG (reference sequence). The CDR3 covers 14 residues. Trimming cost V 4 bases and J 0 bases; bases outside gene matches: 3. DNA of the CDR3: TGTGCCTGGACCGGGACTAGCGTCTCCTACGAGCAGTACTTC. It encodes CAWTGTSVSYEQYF.

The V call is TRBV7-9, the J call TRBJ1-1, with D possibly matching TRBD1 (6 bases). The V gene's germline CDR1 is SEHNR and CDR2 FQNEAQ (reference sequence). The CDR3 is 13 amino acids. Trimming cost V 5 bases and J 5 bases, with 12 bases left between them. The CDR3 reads CASSLMGATEAFF. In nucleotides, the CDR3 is TGTGCCAGCAGCCTGATGGGGGCGACTGAAGCTTTCTTT.

This CDR3 reads CASSVRESVSEQYF. In DNA form, the CDR3 reads TGTGCCAGCAGCGTTCGGGAGTCGGTAAGCGAGCAGTACTTC. The rearrangement uses TRBV9 and TRBJ2-7, with a tentative D call TRBD2 (6 bases). Trimming cost V 2 bases and J 6 bases, with 15 bases left between them. Germline V gene lookup returns CDR1 SGDLS and CDR2 YYNGEE. This CDR3 contains 14 residues. Complete variable domain (other parts from reference TRBV9 and TRBJ2-7): DSGVTQTPKHLITATGQRVTLRCSPRSGDLSVYWYQQSLDQGLQFLIQYYNGEERAKGNILERFSAQQFPDLHSELNLSSLELGDSALYFCASSVRESVSEQYFGPGTRLTVT.